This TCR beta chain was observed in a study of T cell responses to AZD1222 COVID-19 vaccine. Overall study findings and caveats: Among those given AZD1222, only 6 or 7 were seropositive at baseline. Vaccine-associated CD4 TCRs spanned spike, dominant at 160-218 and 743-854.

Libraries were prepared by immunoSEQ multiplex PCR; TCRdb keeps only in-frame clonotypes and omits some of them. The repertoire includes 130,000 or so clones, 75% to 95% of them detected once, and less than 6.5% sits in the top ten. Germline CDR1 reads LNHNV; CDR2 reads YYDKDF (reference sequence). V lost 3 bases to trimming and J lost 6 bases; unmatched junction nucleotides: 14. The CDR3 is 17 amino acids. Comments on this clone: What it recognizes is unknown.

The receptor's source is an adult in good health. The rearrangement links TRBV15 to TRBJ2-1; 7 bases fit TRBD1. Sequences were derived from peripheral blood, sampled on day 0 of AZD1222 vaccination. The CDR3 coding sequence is TGTGCCACCAGCAGCAATGACAGGGTTCCCCCCCGCAATGAGCAGTTCTTC. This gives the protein CATSSNDRVPPRNEQFF.